This T cell receptor (beta chain) derives from a study of cytomegalovirus exposure and HLA in healthy donors. Turning to the study itself: Of all 360 or so donors who were genotyped, 75% to 90% belonged to the Caucasian-associated ancestry cluster. Findings and caveats of the study: The study labeled 164 TCR beta chains cytomegalovirus-associated. An apparent linkage of common viral pathogens to several of the most significant clusters emerged in a later analysis. More clonal expansion characterized HLA-associated TCR beta chains than equally common others in a later analysis.

With V trimmed by 6 bases and J by 2 bases, 9 bases remained unmatched. The CDR3 extends over 15 amino acids. CDR1 and CDR2 from the germline V gene are SGHAT and FQNNGV. Of note for this clone: The antigen is undetermined.

Use of 60 Vbeta and 13 Jbeta primers characterized the PCR. Assay: immunoSEQ multiplex PCR; the TCRdb copy retains only in-frame clones and omits some. The sample holds 150,000 to 200,000 clones, 83% seen once. J is TRBJ2-7 and V is TRBV11-2; TRBD1 agrees at 8 bases. The TCR was taken from a man aged 50-60 years in good health and CMV-seropositive. What was sequenced was PBMCs. The CDR3 loop reads CASRPADRAPYEQYF. The CDR3 DNA follows: TGTGCCAGCAGACCCGCGGACAGGGCCCCCTACGAGCAGTACTTC.